These 9 T cell receptor beta chains were all obtained from the same sample, sequenced in a study of identical twins. TCRdb reanalysed the 5' RACE reads using MiXCR and keeps one entry per CDR3 protein. Found here are 300,000 or so distinct CDR3 sequences, roughly 10% of them singletons; the top ten hold 6% to 8.5%. These records were also assigned to another study, of yellow fever vaccine responses in identical twins.

Material for sequencing was CD8+ T cells sorted from blood. The receptor set was obtained from a woman under 30 in good health.

This clonotype appeared many times. The chain has TRBV7-4 and TRBJ2-7; 8 bases fit TRBD2. With 1 base clipped from V and 0 bases from J, the junction kept 5 bases outside the gene matches. The CDR3 extends over 16 amino acids. CDR1 and CDR2 (germline): SGHVT, SQSDAQ. In DNA form, the CDR3 reads TGTGCCAGCAGCTTAGAGGGGACTAGTAGCTCCTACGAGCAGTACTTC. Its translation: CASSLEGTSSSYEQYF.

The chain recombines TRBV5-1 with TRBJ2-7, with D perhaps matching TRBD1 or TRBD2 (5 bases each). Germline CDR1 SGHRS, CDR2 YFSETQ. The germline V and J ends were trimmed by 2 bases and 0 bases, with 9 bases remaining between them. This CDR3 contains 14 residues. The CDR3 here is CASSLGDHSYEQYF. CDR3 nucleotide sequence: TGCGCCAGCAGCTTAGGGGACCACTCCTACGAGCAGTACTTC.

This rearrangement joins TRBV20-1 to TRBJ1-2, with TRBD1 as a possible D gene (6 bases). Germline V gene sequence: CDR1 DFQATT, CDR2 SNEGSKA (reference sequence). Trimming pared 0 bases from V and 4 bases from J, leaving 15 bases between. The CDR3 extends over 15 amino acids. CDR3 sequence (DNA): TGCAGTGCTAGAGATCCGGCGGGGGCCGTCTATGGCTACACCTTC. Protein sequence: CSARDPAGAVYGYTF.

The rearrangement uses TRBV7-9 and TRBJ2-3; a weak D match, TRBD2 (6 bases). CDR3 length equals 17 residues. With 2 bases removed from V and 4 bases from J, the gap between germline ends came to 19 bases. Germline V gene data show CDR1 as SEHNR and CDR2 as FQNEAQ (reference sequence). The CDR3 DNA follows: TGTGCCAGCAGCTTACTCGGACTAAGCCAACAAGCAGATACGCAGTATTTT. Translated, it gives CASSLLGLSQQADTQYF.

This clonotype was recorded a few times. The CDR3 sequence is CASSQALTSGPQETQYF. In DNA form, the CDR3 reads TGCGCCAGCAGCCAAGCCTTGACTAGCGGGCCCCAAGAGACCCAGTACTTC. The chain employs TRBV4-3 and TRBJ2-5, with 10 bases lining up with TRBD2. This CDR3 is built from 17 residues. Germline CDR1 and CDR2: LGHNA and YSLEER. V shed 1 base and J 1 base; nucleotides not matched to a gene: 6.

In DNA form, the CDR3 reads TGCGCCAGCAGCTTGGATGCGGGAGGGTTCTACGAGCAGTACTTC. This sequence encodes CASSLDAGGFYEQYF. This chain uses TRBV5-1 with TRBJ2-7, with 9 nucleotides matching TRBD2. With V trimmed by 0 bases and J by 3 bases, 4 bases remained unmatched. Germline-derived CDR1 and CDR2 are SGHRS and YFSETQ. The CDR3 spans 15 residues.

The rearrangement uses TRBV11-2 and TRBJ2-5, with D tentatively TRBD2 (5 bases). This CDR3 spans 15 amino acids. CDR1 SGHAT and CDR2 FQNNGV come from the germline V gene. The V and J ends lost 3 bases and 5 bases respectively, with 16 bases between them. The CDR3 region is CASSFHRERGETQYF. The CDR3 nucleotides read TGTGCCAGCAGCTTCCATCGGGAAAGAGGGGAGACCCAGTACTTC.

This clonotype has ten or more counts. In DNA, the CDR3 is TGCGCCAGCAGCGGGAGACAGGGTGCCTACAATGAGCAGTTCTTC. Protein product: CASSGRQGAYNEQFF. The chain recombines TRBV5-1 with TRBJ2-1; 7 bases are a match to TRBD1. The CDR3 has 15 amino acids. With 4 bases clipped from V and 2 bases from J, the junction kept 6 bases outside the gene matches. Germline V gene data show CDR1 as SGHRS and CDR2 as YFSETQ. The full variable domain, rest sourced from reference TRBV5-1 and TRBJ2-1, is KAGVTQTPRYLIKTRGQQVTLSCSPISGHRSVSWYQQTPGQGLQFLFEYFSETQRNKGNFPGRFSGRQFSNSRSEMNVSTLELGDSALYLCASSGRQGAYNEQFFGPGTRLTVL.

This clonotype came up many times. The gene calls are TRBV28 and TRBJ2-7; D call uncertain. CDR3 length equals 16 residues. Germline V lookup: CDR1 MDHEN, CDR2 SYDVKM. The V end lost 2 bases, the J end lost 2 bases, and 16 bases lay between the germline ends. The CDR3 DNA sequence: TGTGCCAGCAGTTTAGATACGGACGGCCGCACCTACGAGCAGTACTTC. It is translated as CASSLDTDGRTYEQYF.